This entry is about one T cell receptor beta chain. The target antigen is unknown. TCR beta CDR3 regions were amplified from RNA transcripts. HTBI primers were used in a first-round RT-PCR, which preceded a second-round multiplex PCR. Via MiXCR, TCRdb re-called the multiplex PCR reads, giving one row per CDR3 protein. The data contain some 1.1 million distinct CDR3 sequences, roughly 35% of them seen just once; the ten biggest clones take up around 10%. These data come from a study of Graves' ophthalmopathy and Graves' hyperthyroidism. Germline CDR1 and CDR2: SGHRS and YFSETQ. The V and J ends lost 0 bases and 7 bases, in that order; junction bases with no gene match: 7. This CDR3 has 14 amino acids. Study-level findings and limits: Clonotypes were expanded in thyroid at above 0.001 frequency, and most also appeared in blood.

Hyperthyroidism was new, under 2 months, in patients aged 18 to 65. The sequence came from an adult man with Graves' hyperthyroidism. The J gene is TRBJ2-7, the V gene TRBV5-1; 7 nucleotides align to TRBD1. The sample consisted of peripheral blood or thyroid tissue (not recorded which). This chain's CDR3 is CASSLGGQTLEQYF. The DNA for the CDR3 is TGCGCCAGCAGCTTGGGGGGACAGACTCTGGAGCAGTACTTC.